These 8 T cell receptor beta chains originate from one sample sequenced in a study of T cells in Graves' hyperthyroidism and ophthalmopathy. Researchers amplified the TCR beta CDR3 regions from RNA transcripts. HTBI primers were the set used in a first-round RT-PCR of the TCR CDR3. From the multiplex PCR reads, TCRdb called clonotypes with MiXCR, one entry per CDR3 protein. Altogether 400,000 to 600,000 distinct CDR3 sequences are present, roughly 15% being singletons, with the ten largest covering about 31%. Source material: blood. The receptors were sampled from a woman aged 25-40 years with Graves' ophthalmopathy.

This clonotype was observed at least ten times. The V and J genes are TRBV5-6 and TRBJ1-1; the D gene is possibly TRBD1 (5 bases). Deletions cut 1 base from V and 1 base from J, with 8 bases between. Germline assignment: CDR1 SGHDT and CDR2 YYEEEE. This CDR3 is built from 14 residues. The CDR3 nucleotides read TGTGCCAGCAGCTTGCGGGACGAGAACACTGAAGCTTTCTTT. It is translated as CASSLRDENTEAFF.

The table lists this clonotype with a few counts. The CDR3 DNA follows: TGCAGCGTTGTGACGGGGAACACCGGGGAGCTGTTTTTT. The encoded protein is CSVVTGNTGELFF. J is TRBJ2-2 and V is TRBV29-1; D is uncertain. This CDR3 spans 13 amino acids. V was clipped by 4 bases and J by 1 base, with 7 bases between them. The germline V gene has CDR1 SQVTM and CDR2 ANQGSEA.

V is TRBV7-9 and J is TRBJ2-7; TRBD2 agrees at 11 bases. Germline CDR1 SEHNR, CDR2 FQNEAQ (reference sequence). The CDR3 runs 15 residues. J gave up 7 bases and V 4 bases, and 9 bases lay outside the gene matches. The CDR3 loop reads CASSSQGLAVLEQYF. The DNA of the CDR3 is TGTGCCAGCAGCTCCCAGGGACTAGCGGTTTTGGAGCAGTACTTC.

The chain carries TRBV20-1 and TRBJ2-3; TRBD1 matches 8 bases. CDR3 length: 17 amino acids. Per the germline V gene, CDR1 is DFQATT and CDR2 is SNEGSKA (reference sequence). The trim removed 3 bases at V and 1 base at J, leaving 12 bases unmatched. CDR3 nucleotides: TGCAGTGCTAGCTACCCGACAGGGGACGTGGGCACAGATACGCAGTATTTT. Amino acids: CSASYPTGDVGTDTQYF.

This clonotype has ten or more counts. V and J are TRBV7-6 and TRBJ2-5; D not resolved. Germline V gene sequence: CDR1 SGHVS, CDR2 FNYEAQ. CDR3 length equals 13 residues. The V and J ends lost 3 bases and 5 bases respectively, with 10 bases between them. CDR3 coding DNA: TGTGCCAGCAGCTTCCGACTGGGGGAGACCCAGTACTTC. Translated, it gives CASSFRLGETQYF.

There are many counts of this clonotype. The V and J genes are TRBV7-2 and TRBJ1-5, with 7 bases matching TRBD1. The junction had 8 bases not matched to a gene; V was cut back by 1 base and J by 11 bases. Per the germline V gene, CDR1 is SGHTA and CDR2 is FQGNSA. The CDR3 extends over 14 amino acids. CDR3: CASSLGQGFRAQHF. In DNA, the CDR3 is TGTGCCAGCAGCTTAGGACAGGGTTTTAGGGCCCAGCATTTT. Combining the CDR3 with reference TRBV7-2 and TRBJ1-5 gives the whole variable domain GAGVSQSPSNKVTEKGKDVELRCDPISGHTALYWYRQSLGQGLEFLIYFQGNSAPDKSGLPSDRFSAERTGGSVSTLTIQRTQQEDSAVYLCASSLGQGFRAQHFGDGTRLSIL.

This clonotype appeared a few times. This chain connects TRBV5-1 to TRBJ2-3; TRBD2 agrees at 7 bases. The length of the CDR3 is 16 residues. V shed 0 bases, J shed 2 bases, and the junction held 6 bases outside the gene matches. The germline V gene encodes CDR1 SGHRS and CDR2 YFSETQ. DNA of the CDR3: TGCGCCAGCAGCTTGGGCGCGGGAGTGAACACAGATACGCAGTATTTT. It yields the protein CASSLGAGVNTDTQYF.

CDR3 residues: CASRAQETQYF. CDR3 in DNA: TGTGCCAGCAGGGCCCAAGAGACCCAGTACTTC. V is TRBV6-1 and J is TRBJ2-5; D unresolved. This CDR3 is built from 11 residues. Deletions cut 6 bases from V and 1 base from J, with 3 bases between. Germline values: CDR1 MNHNS, CDR2 SASEGT.